What follows are 14 T cell receptor beta chains derived from one specimen sequenced in a study of blood T cells in healthy people across ages. It was with a sample-barcoded 5' primer and a J-beta primer mix that a second PCR of about 6 to 12 cycles was run. TCRdb re-called the 5' RACE reads with MiXCR, one entry per CDR3 protein. Among 780,000 or so distinct CDR3 sequences listed, more than 50% were seen once. The sample consisted of blood. The receptor set was obtained from a man aged 40-50 years in good health.

In DNA form, the CDR3 reads TGCAGTGGTTACCGGGACAGGGTCACAGATACGCAGTATTTT. This translates into CSGYRDRVTDTQYF. The rearrangement joins TRBV20-1 to TRBJ2-3; 9 positions agree with TRBD1. Losses at the gene ends were 7 bases for V and 2 bases for J; bases not matched to a gene: 7. This CDR3 contains 14 residues. The germline gives CDR1 DFQATT, CDR2 SNEGSKA (reference sequence).

The chain couples TRBV20-1 to TRBJ2-3; TRBD2 matches at 7 bases. The CDR3 has 13 residues. The V gene's germline CDR1 is DFQATT and CDR2 SNEGSKA (reference sequence). Trimming removed 4 bases from V and 6 bases from J; junction bases left unmatched: 7. CDR3 residues: CSANVAGDDTQYF. CDR3 DNA sequence: TGCAGTGCTAACGTCGCGGGAGACGATACGCAGTATTTT.

The chain carries TRBV28 and TRBJ2-7; 9 bases are shared with TRBD2. Germline trimming cut 3 bases from V and 3 bases from J; bases unmatched to any gene: 3. Germline CDR1 reads MDHEN; CDR2 reads SYDVKM. The CDR3 is 14 residues long. The chain's CDR3 is CASSFAAGGYEQYF. The CDR3 nucleotides are TGTGCCAGCAGTTTCGCAGCGGGAGGCTACGAGCAGTACTTC.

The V call is TRBV7-3, the J call TRBJ2-1; 7 positions agree with TRBD1. Germline lookup yields CDR1 SGHTA and CDR2 FQGTGA. The V gene end was trimmed by 4 bases and the J gene end by 8 bases; junction bases not matched to a gene: 8. The CDR3 extends over 14 amino acids. This chain's CDR3 is CASSSPGQVYEQFF. CDR3 in DNA: TGTGCCAGCAGCTCCCCTGGACAGGTATATGAGCAGTTCTTC.

This chain joins TRBV27 and TRBJ2-3; weak D call: TRBD2 (7 bases). Trimming left V 7 bases short and J 4 bases short, with 15 bases between. The CDR3 extends over 14 amino acids. The germline CDR1 and CDR2 sequences are MNHEY and SMNVEV (reference sequence). In DNA, the CDR3 is TGTGCCAGCACCCAAAGGGGGAGGGCAGATACGCAGTATTTT. Protein: CASTQRGRADTQYF.

V and J are TRBV20-1 and TRBJ2-5, with 10 bases matching TRBD2. Trimming took 3 bases from V and 4 from J; bases not matched to a gene: 5. The germline V gene has CDR1 DFQATT and CDR2 SNEGSKA (reference sequence). This CDR3 is 14 amino acids long. The CDR3 loop reads CSASLAGVGETQYF. Here the CDR3 DNA reads TGCAGTGCTAGTCTAGCGGGGGTGGGAGAGACCCAGTACTTC.

CDR3 sequence reads: CASSQDRTLAPLHF. The CDR3, as DNA: TGCGCCAGCAGCCAAGACAGGACGTTGGCACCCCTCCACTTT. This chain uses TRBV4-1 with TRBJ1-6; no reliable D call. The germline CDR1 and CDR2 sequences are MGHRA and YSYEKL. CDR3 length: 14 amino acids. V lost 0 bases and J lost 11, with 11 bases in between.

Notes on this clonotype: Germline is not matched at one junction end, which may reflect a read error. The V call is TRBV6-5, the J call TRBJ2-1, with TRBD2 identical over 9 bases. The V gene's germline CDR1 is MNHEY and CDR2 SVGAGI. The CDR3 has 18 residues. The CDR3 loop reads CASSYSGTSSTLYNEQFF. Written as DNA, the CDR3 is TGCGCCAGCAGTTACTCTGGGACTAGCAGTACCCTATACAATGAGCAGTTCTTC.

This clonotype has just a few counts. V usage is TRBV12-5 and J usage is TRBJ2-3; 11 bases line up with TRBD2. V shed 3 bases and J 4 bases; nucleotides not matched to a gene: 6. CDR1 and CDR2 (germline): LGHNT, FRNRAP. The CDR3 is 16 amino acids. The chain's CDR3 is CASGFTSGGFADTQYF. Written as DNA, the CDR3 is TGTGCTAGTGGTTTCACTAGCGGGGGATTCGCAGATACGCAGTATTTT.

This rearrangement joins TRBV4-2 to TRBJ2-7, with D hard to call. Germline-derived CDR1 and CDR2 are LGHNA and YNFKEQ. V was pared by 0 bases and J by 2 bases, with 11 bases between. The CDR3 contains 15 residues. The CDR3 sequence is CASSQDYEATYEQYF. CDR3 bases: TGTGCCAGCAGCCAAGACTACGAGGCCACCTACGAGCAGTACTTC.

The chain recombines TRBV29-1 with TRBJ2-1; 9 nucleotides agree with TRBD2. The J call may be wrong; the DNA end is better matched by TRBJ2-7. Per germline, CDR1 SQVTM and CDR2 ANQGSEA. CDR3 length equals 12 residues. In DNA form, the CDR3 reads TGCAGCGCTCGCGCGGGAGGGCGTGAGCAGTACTTC. Translated: CSARAGGREQYF.

The chain recombines TRBV5-6 with TRBJ2-5; 9 nucleotides line up with TRBD1. This CDR3 comprises 16 residues. J lost 2 bases, V lost 3 bases, and 8 bases had no gene match. Germline V gene data show CDR1 as SGHDT and CDR2 as YYEEEE. The CDR3 bases are TGTGCCAGCAGCTCCTCGGGACAGGGTCCGCAAGAGACCCAGTACTTC. The encoded protein is CASSSSGQGPQETQYF.

The chain employs TRBV7-2 and TRBJ2-1, with 8 bases identical to TRBD1. Trimming removed 4 bases from V and 6 bases from J; junction bases left unmatched: 8. Germline V lookup: CDR1 SGHTA, CDR2 FQGNSA. CDR3 length: 15 amino acids. This CDR3 reads CASSSQRTGSNEQFF. In nucleotides, the CDR3 is TGTGCCAGCAGCTCCCAGAGGACAGGGTCCAATGAGCAGTTCTTC.

This chain joins TRBV21-1 and TRBJ1-5. TRBV21-1 is reported as a pseudogene. The CDR3 totals 11 residues. The CDR3 nucleotides read TGTGCCAGCAGCAGATATCAGCCCCAGCATTTT. Translated, it gives CASSRYQPQHF.